These 9 T cell receptor beta chains originate from one sample sequenced in a study of long-term antiretroviral therapy in people with HIV. Survey level was the resolution at which the v3.0 immunoSEQ assay ran. The method was immunoSEQ multiplex PCR; TCRdb's version includes in-frame clones alone and lacks a portion of them. Of around 29,000 clones in the sample, 93% were seen once. The sequenced sample was unsorted PBMCs, obtained less than 6.8 years after starting antiretroviral therapy. These receptors were obtained from a woman in her thirties or forties with HIV.

The CDR3 sequence is CASSPNSGLSHSYNEQFF. For the CDR3, the DNA is TGTGCCAGCAGTCCCAACTCCGGACTCTCTCACTCCTACAATGAGCAGTTCTTC. The rearrangement joins TRBV28 to TRBJ2-1, with TRBD2 as a possible D gene (5 bases). Germline V gene sequence: CDR1 MDHEN, CDR2 SYDVKM. V gave up 5 bases and J gave up 0 bases, with 20 bases separating them. CDR3 size: 18 residues.

The V call is TRBV2, the J call TRBJ1-6; D is ambiguous. Germline V CDR1 and CDR2: SNHLY, FYNNEI. The CDR3 length is 10 residues. The germline V and J ends were trimmed by 6 bases and 19 bases, with 13 bases remaining between them. The CDR3 DNA reads as TGTGCCAGCAGAGGACCCACGGGGCACTTT. This encodes CASRGPTGHF.

This chain uses TRBV7-6 with TRBJ2-2; TRBD1 matches at 7 bases. The CDR3 runs to 14 residues. The V gene's germline CDR1 is SGHVS and CDR2 FNYEAQ. V was clipped by 5 bases and J by 7 bases; unmatched bases: 7. The CDR3: CASSPNYRGGELFF. As DNA, the CDR3 is TGTGCCAGCAGCCCCAACTACAGGGGCGGGGAGCTGTTTTTT.

The genes are TRBV19 and TRBJ2-3; TRBD1 matches at 9 bases. The V gene end was trimmed by 5 bases and the J gene end by 8 bases; junction bases not matched to a gene: 8. Germline CDR1 reads LNHDA; CDR2 reads SQIVND (reference sequence). This CDR3 has 14 residues. This chain's CDR3 is CASSPGQGTGTQYF. The CDR3 nucleotides read TGTGCCAGTAGTCCGGGACAGGGCACGGGTACGCAGTATTTT.

Here the CDR3 reads CASSSRWGNTDTQYF. In DNA form, the CDR3 reads TGTGCCAGCAGTTCTCGGTGGGGAAACACAGATACGCAGTATTTT. This chain connects TRBV6-5 to TRBJ2-3; D not certain. Per germline, CDR1 MNHEY and CDR2 SVGAGI. V shed 4 bases and J shed 2 bases, with 13 bases lying between them. The CDR3 contains 15 residues.

J is TRBJ1-2 and V is TRBV18; D is possibly TRBD1 (6 bases). The V gene's germline CDR1 is KGHSH and CDR2 LQKENI. CDR3 length: 15 amino acids. V lost 2 bases, J lost 5 bases, and 15 bases lay in between. The CDR3 nucleotides read TGTGCCAGCTCACCAACGTTACAGGGACTTTATGGCTACACCTTC. It specifies CASSPTLQGLYGYTF.

The rearrangement joins TRBV6-1 to TRBJ1-4; D may be TRBD1 (5 bases). In germline, CDR1 is MNHNS, CDR2 SASEGT. V lost 2 bases to trimming and J lost 8 bases, with 15 bases between them. The CDR3 runs 15 residues. CDR3 DNA: TGTGCCAGCAGTGAACCAGGGTACCACGGCGAAAAACTGTTTTTT. Its translation: CASSEPGYHGEKLFF.

V gene TRBV18 combines with J gene TRBJ1-4; 7 positions agree with TRBD1. The CDR3 loop spans 14 amino acids. The junction had 6 bases not matched to a gene; V was cut back by 3 bases and J by 8 bases. Germline CDR1 reads KGHSH; CDR2 reads LQKENI. The CDR3 spells CASSPRDREEKLFF. The CDR3 region has the DNA TGTGCCAGCTCACCTCGGGACAGAGAGGAAAAACTGTTTTTT.

The chain recombines TRBV5-1 with TRBJ1-2, with D hard to call. This CDR3 is 13 amino acids long. Trimming shortened V by 4 bases and J by 4 bases, and 11 bases separated the two germline ends. From germline, CDR1 is SGHRS and CDR2 YFSETQ. DNA of the CDR3: TGCGCCAGCAGCGAGGTAGAAGGCTATGGCTACACCTTC. It specifies CASSEVEGYGYTF.